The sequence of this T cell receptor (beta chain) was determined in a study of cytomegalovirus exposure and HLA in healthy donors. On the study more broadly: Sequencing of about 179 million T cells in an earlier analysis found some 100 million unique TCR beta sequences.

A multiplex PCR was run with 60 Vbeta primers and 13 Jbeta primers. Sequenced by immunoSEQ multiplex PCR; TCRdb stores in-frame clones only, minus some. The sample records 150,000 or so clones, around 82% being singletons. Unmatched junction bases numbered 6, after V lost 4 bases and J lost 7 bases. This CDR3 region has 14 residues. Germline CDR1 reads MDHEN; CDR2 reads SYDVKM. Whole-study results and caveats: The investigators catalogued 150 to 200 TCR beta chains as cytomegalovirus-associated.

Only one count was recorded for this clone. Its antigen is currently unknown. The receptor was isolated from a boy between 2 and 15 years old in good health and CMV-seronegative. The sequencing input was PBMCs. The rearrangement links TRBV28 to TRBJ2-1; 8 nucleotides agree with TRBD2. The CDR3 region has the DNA TGTGCCAGCAGTTCTAGCGGGTACTTTAATGAGCAGTTCTTC. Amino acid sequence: CASSSSGYFNEQFF. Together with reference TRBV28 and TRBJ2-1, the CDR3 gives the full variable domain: DVKVTQSSRYLVKRTGEKVFLECVQDMDHENMFWYRQDPGLGLRLIYFSYDVKMKEKGDIPEGYSVSREKKERFSLILESASTNQTSMYLCASSSSGYFNEQFFGPGTRLTVL.